The 28 T cell receptor beta chains reported below all come from one sample, sequenced in a study of graft-versus-host responses after intestinal transplantation. Sequencing used immunoSEQ multiplex PCR; TCRdb keeps in-frame clones, though not all of them. The table includes some 41,000 clones, about 89% detected once. Sequenced here: PBMCs, sampled 314 days after intestinal transplant. These receptors were obtained from a human patient who received an intestinal transplant, so some T cells may come from the graft donor.

This clone has a single count. The chain combines TRBV9 with TRBJ1-5; TRBD1 agrees at 7 bases. The CDR3 spans 15 residues. CDR1 SGDLS and CDR2 YYNGEE come from the germline V gene. V was pared by 3 bases and J by 6 bases, with 9 bases of the junction left unmatched. CDR3 loop: CASSAGTEGGQPQHF. Written as DNA, the CDR3 is TGTGCCAGCAGCGCCGGGACAGAGGGCGGTCAGCCCCAGCATTTT.

J is TRBJ2-3 and V is TRBV28, with 8 nucleotides matching TRBD1. The germline gives CDR1 MDHEN, CDR2 SYDVKM. This CDR3 is built from 18 residues. V lost 2 bases and J lost 3; bases outside the gene matches: 13. The CDR3 protein is CASSLVPDRAGWTDTQYF. The CDR3 nucleotides are TGTGCCAGCAGTTTAGTGCCGGACAGGGCAGGATGGACAGATACGCAGTATTTT.

This chain connects TRBV28 to TRBJ1-5; 7 nucleotides line up with TRBD1. V lost 8 bases, J lost 5 bases, and 15 bases stayed unmatched. The CDR3 consists of 16 residues. Germline-derived CDR1 and CDR2 are MDHEN and SYDVKM. DNA for the CDR3: TGTGCCAGCTTTCCGTCCCAACAGGGGCGTTATCAGCCCCAGCATTTT. This sequence encodes CASFPSQQGRYQPQHF.

The V and J genes are TRBV15 and TRBJ1-2; D remains ambiguous. The CDR3 runs to 12 residues. Deletions cut 0 bases from V and 2 bases from J, with 1 base between. CDR1 and CDR2 (germline): LNHNV, YYDKDF (reference sequence). CDR3 coding DNA: TGTGCCACCAGCAGAGACAACTATGGCTACACCTTC. Protein sequence: CATSRDNYGYTF.

This sequence joins TRBV4-2 and TRBJ2-3; TRBD2 matches 9 bases. The CDR3 is 19 residues long. With 1 base clipped from V and 3 bases from J, the junction kept 14 bases outside the gene matches. Germline lookup yields CDR1 LGHNA and CDR2 YNFKEQ. This CDR3 is CASSQGSGLAPTRTDTQYF. In DNA form, the CDR3 reads TGTGCCAGCAGCCAAGGTTCGGGACTAGCCCCCACAAGGACAGATACGCAGTATTTT.

This chain links TRBV29-1 with TRBJ1-1, with unresolved D. The germline V gene has CDR1 SQVTM and CDR2 ANQGSEA. This CDR3 contains 15 residues. V lost 3 bases and J 4 bases, leaving 18 bases between the germline ends. As DNA, the CDR3 is TGCAGCGTTGATTCGGGTCGGATCATGGGCACTGAAGCTTTCTTT. Translating gives CSVDSGRIMGTEAFF.

This sequence joins TRBV19 and TRBJ2-1, with D possibly being TRBD1 (5 bases). Trimming pared 5 bases from V and 2 bases from J, leaving 10 bases between. This CDR3 has 14 amino acids. CDR1 is LNHDA and CDR2 is SQIVND in the germline V gene (reference sequence). The CDR3 DNA follows: TGTGCCAGTAGTCTAGGGGAAACCTACAATGAGCAGTTCTTC. Its protein product is CASSLGETYNEQFF.

This clone was recorded only once. The chain is built from TRBV29-1 and TRBJ2-7, with 10 bases that match TRBD1. V gave up 5 bases and J gave up 4 bases; unmatched junction bases: 8. Germline values: CDR1 SQVTM, CDR2 ANQGSEA. CDR3 size: 14 residues. The CDR3 here is CSVRRQGASYEQYF. The CDR3 region has the DNA TGCAGCGTTCGGCGACAGGGGGCCTCATACGAGCAGTACTTC.

The V call is TRBV11-3, the J call TRBJ2-5, with 8 bases matching TRBD2. V lost 1 base and J lost 1; bases outside the gene matches: 2. The germline V gene encodes CDR1 SGHNT and CDR2 YENEEA. The CDR3 sequence is 15 residues long. The DNA of the CDR3 is TGTGCCAGCAGCTTAGCGGGAGGGCCCCAAGAGACCCAGTACTTC. Translated: CASSLAGGPQETQYF.

The V call is TRBV6-5, the J call TRBJ1-1, with 8 bases lining up with TRBD1. Trimming at V came to 4 bases and at J to 6 bases, leaving 4 bases not matched to a gene. The CDR3 covers 13 residues. Per germline, CDR1 MNHEY and CDR2 SVGAGI. The CDR3 sequence: CASSFPGQAEAFF. The CDR3 DNA reads as TGTGCCAGCAGTTTCCCGGGACAGGCTGAAGCTTTCTTT.

The chain is built from TRBV6-6 and TRBJ1-5; a possible D gene is TRBD1 (5 bases). V was trimmed by 2 bases and J by 4 bases, leaving 6 bases between them. The germline V gene has CDR1 MNHNY and CDR2 SVGAGI (reference sequence). The CDR3 is made up of 13 amino acids. CDR3 DNA sequence: TGTGCCAGCAGTTACGGGGCTAATCAGCCCCAGCATTTT. The encoded protein is CASSYGANQPQHF.

This sequence joins TRBV6-1 and TRBJ1-5; the match to TRBD1 covers 7 bases. The length of the CDR3 is 15 residues. The V and J ends lost 6 bases and 11 bases, in that order; junction bases with no gene match: 16. Germline assignment: CDR1 MNHNS and CDR2 SASEGT. CDR3 amino acids: CASRGSQGGFAAQHF. Written as DNA, the CDR3 is TGTGCCAGCAGGGGAAGCCAGGGGGGGTTCGCAGCCCAGCATTTT.

The CDR3 DNA is TGTGCCAGCAGCCGCAACCTTTTGGACCGGGGGAGGACCCAGTACTTC. This gives the protein CASSRNLLDRGRTQYF. The chain employs TRBV5-6 and TRBJ2-5; D possibly corresponds to TRBD2 (6 bases). Trimming shortened V by 4 bases and J by 7 bases, and 23 bases separated the two germline ends. The CDR3 spans 16 residues. Germline values: CDR1 SGHDT, CDR2 YYEEEE. Using reference TRBV5-6 and TRBJ2-5 for the parts outside the CDR3, the full variable domain is DAGVTQSPTHLIKTRGQQVTLRCSPKSGHDTVSWYQQALGQGPQFIFQYYEEEERQRGNFPDRFSGHQFPNYSSELNVNALLLGDSALYLCASSRNLLDRGRTQYFGPGTRLLVL.

A single count supports this clone. The chain links TRBV2 to TRBJ2-5; a weak D match, TRBD1 (6 bases). This CDR3 spans 15 amino acids. Germline values: CDR1 SNHLY, CDR2 FYNNEI. V lost 1 base and J lost 3, with 12 bases in between. DNA of the CDR3: TGTGCCAGCAGTGAAGTGGCGACAGGCGAAGAGACCCAGTACTTC. Protein sequence: CASSEVATGEETQYF.

The gene calls are TRBV6-1 and TRBJ2-1; 9 positions match TRBD1. Germline CDR1 MNHNS, CDR2 SASEGT. V dropped 5 bases and J dropped 6; count of bases not matched to a gene: 8. This CDR3 contains 15 residues. The CDR3 DNA reads as TGTGCCAGCAGTCGAACAGGGGGCTCGGGCAATGAGCAGTTCTTC. Encoded protein: CASSRTGGSGNEQFF.

V usage is TRBV11-2 and J usage is TRBJ1-4, with TRBD1 as a possible D gene (6 bases). V dropped 5 bases and J dropped 8 bases, with 15 bases sitting between them. The CDR3 loop spans 14 amino acids. Germline V gene sequence: CDR1 SGHAT, CDR2 FQNNGV. This CDR3 reads CASSHHRDREKLFF. The CDR3 DNA reads TGTGCCAGCAGCCACCACAGGGATCGAGAAAAACTGTTTTTT.

This chain links TRBV19 with TRBJ1-1; D is possibly TRBD1 (5 bases). CDR1 and CDR2 (germline): LNHDA, SQIVND (reference sequence). Trimming removed 6 bases at V and 4 bases at J, with 12 bases between. The CDR3 contains 13 residues. CDR3 DNA: TGTGCCAGTAGCCGGGGGACCCTCACTGAAGCTTTCTTT. Encoded protein: CASSRGTLTEAFF.

This chain joins TRBV9 and TRBJ1-5; possible D gene TRBD1, 6 bases. Per germline, CDR1 SGDLS and CDR2 YYNGEE. The V end was cut by 3 bases, the J end by 0 bases, with 10 bases between. The CDR3 totals 15 residues. CDR3 amino acids: CASSERGNSNQPQHF. CDR3 sequence (DNA): TGTGCCAGCAGCGAGAGGGGGAATAGCAATCAGCCCCAGCATTTT.

The rearrangement joins TRBV5-6 to TRBJ2-5; perhaps D is TRBD1 or TRBD2 (5 bases each). Germline lookup yields CDR1 SGHDT and CDR2 YYEEEE. The CDR3 has 14 amino acids. The V gene lost 2 bases and the J gene lost 5 bases, with 13 bases spanning the gap. The CDR3, as DNA: TGTGCCAGCAGCTTCGGGACCCTCGGGGAGACCCAGTACTTC. This sequence encodes CASSFGTLGETQYF.

The chain employs TRBV29-1 and TRBJ2-7; 9 bases line up with TRBD2. With V trimmed by 6 bases and J by 3 bases, 6 bases remained unmatched. The CDR3 covers 13 residues. The germline V gene has CDR1 SQVTM and CDR2 ANQGSEA. The CDR3, as DNA: TGCAGCGTCGATAGCGGGGGACTCTACGAGCAGTACTTC. It codes for CSVDSGGLYEQYF.

This clone was seen only a few times. The CDR3 DNA is TGTGCCAGCAGCTTGAGGGGGGGGCTGAACAATGAGCAGTTCTTC. It encodes CASSLRGGLNNEQFF. The rearrangement links TRBV5-4 to TRBJ2-1, with D possibly TRBD2 on 7 matching bases. The CDR3 loop spans 15 amino acids. V gave up 1 base and J gave up 5 bases, with 13 bases separating them. CDR1 and CDR2 (germline): SGHNT, YYREEE (reference sequence).

The DNA for the CDR3 is TGTGCCAGCAGCTTAGGGTTGGGTGGATTAAGAGAGCAGTTCTTC. Its protein product is CASSLGLGGLREQFF. The chain joins TRBV7-3 to TRBJ2-1, with D unclear. Per the germline V gene, CDR1 is SGHTA and CDR2 is FQGTGA. The V end lost 2 bases, the J end lost 10 bases, and 18 bases lay between the germline ends. The CDR3 extends over 15 amino acids.

The rearrangement links TRBV7-9 to TRBJ2-1; the match to TRBD1 covers 7 bases. The CDR3 totals 14 residues. J was trimmed by 4 bases and V by 8 bases; bases with no gene match: 8. The V gene's germline CDR1 is SEHNR and CDR2 FQNEAQ (reference sequence). The CDR3 DNA sequence: TGTGCCAGCCTTAGACGGGACAGATACAATGAGCAGTTCTTC. Translating it yields CASLRRDRYNEQFF.

Remarks on this clone: This specimen includes other DNA sequences encoding the same CDR3. The chain recombines TRBV4-2 with TRBJ2-2; 12 bases are a match to TRBD2. Trimming took 0 bases from V and 4 from J; bases not matched to a gene: 9. Per germline, CDR1 LGHNA and CDR2 YNFKEQ. This CDR3 is built from 19 residues. CDR3 amino acids: CASSQDNLAGGAGTGELFF. As DNA, the CDR3 is TGTGCCAGCAGCCAAGATAATCTAGCGGGAGGGGCGGGCACCGGGGAGCTGTTTTTT.

This chain links TRBV6-5 with TRBJ2-3; D is perhaps TRBD1 (5 bases). This CDR3 is 15 amino acids long. The ends were cut back, 2 bases at V and 0 bases at J, with 9 bases in the middle. Germline CDR1 and CDR2: MNHEY and SVGAGI. The CDR3 sequence: CASSYGASSTDTQYF. The CDR3 nucleotides are TGTGCCAGCAGTTACGGGGCTTCTAGCACAGATACGCAGTATTTT.

This chain connects TRBV27 to TRBJ2-2; 7 positions match TRBD2. CDR3 length equals 15 residues. Germline V gene sequence: CDR1 MNHEY, CDR2 SMNVEV (reference sequence). With 3 bases clipped from V and 5 bases from J, the junction kept 6 bases outside the gene matches. DNA of the CDR3: TGTGCCAGCAGTTTTGGACTAGTCGAGACCGGGGAGCTGTTTTTT. It translates to CASSFGLVETGELFF.

This rearrangement joins TRBV5-4 to TRBJ2-3; 13 nucleotides line up with TRBD2. The CDR3 has 19 amino acids. CDR1 is SGHNT and CDR2 is YYREEE in the germline V gene (reference sequence). V gave up 3 bases and J gave up 6 bases; unmatched junction bases: 16. The CDR3 DNA sequence: TGTGCCAGCAGCTCCCCCCAGGGGACTAGCGGGGACCCTTGGGATACGCAGTATTTT. Its protein is CASSSPQGTSGDPWDTQYF.

The rearrangement uses TRBV6-5 and TRBJ1-4, with D possibly matching TRBD1 (5 bases). Trimming removed 2 bases at V and 4 bases at J, with 8 bases between. Germline-derived CDR1 and CDR2 are MNHEY and SVGAGI. The CDR3 runs 14 residues. The CDR3 spells CASSYVGDNEKLFF. For the CDR3, the DNA is TGTGCCAGCAGTTACGTAGGGGATAATGAAAAACTGTTTTTT.